These T cell receptor beta chains were read from a single sample in a study of CD8 T cells in Susac syndrome. One entry per CDR3 protein, called by TCRdb with MiXCR from the immunoSEQ multiplex PCR reads. Altogether approximately 220,000 distinct CDR3 sequences are present, about 90% being singletons, with the ten largest covering around 0.15%. Sample: CD8+ T cells from PBMCs. The source of these receptors is a human donor with multiple sclerosis. Both conserved end residues are part of each CDR3. Fields, in order: V gene, D gene, clone size, J gene, CDR3 protein, CDR3 DNA. A D gene is named only where the DNA matches it firmly. Only part of the rows carry a size: once, few, many, or a class if the clone is expanded.

TRBV19	TRBD2	once	TRBJ2-1	CASSGTSGGVVEFF	TGTGCCAGTAGCGGGACTAGCGGGGGGGTAGTCGAGTTCTTC
TRBV27	NA	NA	TRBJ2-7	CASSFGLHYEQYF	TGTGCCAGCAGTTTCGGACTTCACTACGAGCAGTACTTC
TRBV6-4	NA	NA	TRBJ2-2	CASTQLRGGTGELFF	TGTGCCAGCACCCAGCTCAGGGGAGGCACCGGGGAGCTGTTTTTT
TRBV9	TRBD2	NA	TRBJ2-7	CASSVASGSLEEQYF	TGTGCCAGCAGCGTGGCTAGCGGGTCTTTAGAGGAGCAGTACTTC
TRBV28	NA	NA	TRBJ2-2	CASSLGGSNTGELFF	TGTGCCAGCAGTTTAGGGGGCTCGAACACCGGGGAGCTGTTTTTT
TRBV7-6	NA	NA	TRBJ2-2	CASSKPQGSGELFF	TGTGCCAGCAGCAAACCACAGGGATCCGGGGAGCTGTTTTTT
TRBV7-9	NA	once	TRBJ2-3	CASAQWGRTDTQYF	TGTGCCAGCGCCCAGTGGGGGCGCACAGATACGCAGTATTTT
TRBV20-1	NA	NA	TRBJ2-5	CSARDPGDETQYF	TGCAGTGCTAGAGATCCCGGGGATGAGACCCAGTACTTC
TRBV29-1	NA	NA	TRBJ1-2	CSVQLSYYGYTF	TGCAGCGTTCAACTCTCTTACTATGGCTACACCTTC
TRBV27	NA	NA	TRBJ2-1	CASSLITRAIYEQFF	TGTGCCAGCAGTTTAATAACTCGGGCCATCTATGAGCAGTTCTTC
TRBV12-3/TRBV12-4	TRBD2	NA	TRBJ2-4	CASSEAGGIDIQYF	TGTGCCAGCTCGGAGGCGGGGGGAATCGACATTCAGTACTTC
TRBV5-8	TRBD2	NA	TRBJ2-3	CASSSSPSGGLTDTQYF	TGTGCCAGCAGCTCCTCCCCTAGCGGGGGGCTCACAGATACGCAGTATTTT
TRBV4-1	TRBD2	NA	TRBJ2-1	CASSLNGRVEQFF	TGCGCCAGCAGCCTGAATGGGAGGGTGGAGCAGTTCTTC
TRBV30	NA	NA	TRBJ2-3	CAWEVEADTQYF	TGTGCCTGGGAGGTAGAGGCAGATACGCAGTATTTT
TRBV13	NA	NA	TRBJ2-1	CASSLGRRVTYNEQFF	TGTGCCAGCAGCTTAGGCCGGAGGGTCACCTACAATGAGCAGTTCTTC
TRBV6-1	NA	NA	TRBJ2-7	CASRMGEQYF	TGTGCCAGCAGAATGGGCGAGCAGTACTTC
TRBV12-3/TRBV12-4	TRBD1	NA	TRBJ2-7	CASSTVQGVYEQYF	TGTGCCAGCAGTACCGTACAGGGGGTGTACGAGCAGTACTTC
TRBV2	NA	NA	TRBJ2-1	CASSEYLAYNEQFF	TGTGCCAGCAGTGAATACCTGGCTTATAATGAGCAGTTCTTC
TRBV29-1	NA	NA	TRBJ2-1	CSVIKGNPPYNEQFF	TGCAGCGTTATCAAGGGCAACCCCCCCTACAATGAGCAGTTCTTC
TRBV2	TRBD1	NA	TRBJ2-4	CASRTTGTELDIQYF	TGTGCCAGCAGAACGACAGGGACCGAGTTGGACATTCAGTACTTC
TRBV6-5	NA	NA	TRBJ2-3	CASSYGVFNTDTQYF	TGTGCCAGCAGTTATGGGGTCTTTAACACAGATACGCAGTATTTT
TRBV29-1	NA	few	TRBJ2-7	CSALTGYEQYF	TGCAGCGCCCTGACAGGTTACGAGCAGTACTTC
TRBV19	TRBD1	once	TRBJ1-3	CATSRQGQLYF	TGTGCCACCTCCCGCCAGGGACAGCTATATTTT
TRBV10-3	NA	NA	TRBJ2-1	CAISEVGQEYNNEQFF	TGTGCCATCAGTGAAGTCGGGCAGGAATACAACAATGAGCAGTTCTTC
TRBV29-1	NA	NA	TRBJ2-7	CSGLQGTEQYF	TGCAGCGGCTTACAGGGCACCGAGCAGTACTTC
TRBV9	NA	NA	TRBJ2-1	CASSVSRSRSSYNEQFF	TGTGCCAGCAGCGTAAGTCGTAGTAGGAGCTCCTACAATGAGCAGTTCTTC
TRBV27	NA	NA	TRBJ1-2	CASSLRGGHPYGYTF	TGTGCCAGCAGTTTAAGGGGGGGACACCCTTATGGCTACACCTTC
TRBV2	NA	NA	TRBJ2-1	CASSEPRKRNGEQFF	TGTGCCAGCAGTGAACCTAGAAAACGTAACGGTGAGCAGTTCTTC
TRBV11-3	NA	few	TRBJ1-1	CASSLDGSEAFF	TGTGCCAGCAGCTTAGACGGATCTGAAGCTTTCTTT
TRBV4-3	NA	NA	TRBJ2-3	CASSQERTEDTQYF	TGCGCCAGCAGCCAAGAAAGGACGGAAGATACGCAGTATTTT
TRBV29-1	NA	NA	TRBJ1-2	CSVVKGYGYTF	TGCAGCGTTGTGAAAGGGTATGGCTACACCTTC
TRBV5-1	NA	NA	TRBJ2-7	CASSADMGAEQYF	TGCGCCAGCAGCGCGGATATGGGGGCCGAGCAGTACTTC
TRBV4-3	TRBD2	NA	TRBJ2-7	CASSQETSGRDEQYF	TGCGCCAGCAGCCAAGAAACTAGCGGGAGGGATGAGCAGTACTTC
TRBV12-5	NA	NA	TRBJ2-7	CASGHGQGYEQYF	TGTGCTAGTGGGCACGGGCAGGGGTACGAGCAGTACTTC
TRBV5-4	NA	NA	TRBJ1-2	CASSQKGEGLNGYTF	TGTGCCAGCAGCCAGAAGGGTGAGGGCCTTAATGGCTACACCTTC